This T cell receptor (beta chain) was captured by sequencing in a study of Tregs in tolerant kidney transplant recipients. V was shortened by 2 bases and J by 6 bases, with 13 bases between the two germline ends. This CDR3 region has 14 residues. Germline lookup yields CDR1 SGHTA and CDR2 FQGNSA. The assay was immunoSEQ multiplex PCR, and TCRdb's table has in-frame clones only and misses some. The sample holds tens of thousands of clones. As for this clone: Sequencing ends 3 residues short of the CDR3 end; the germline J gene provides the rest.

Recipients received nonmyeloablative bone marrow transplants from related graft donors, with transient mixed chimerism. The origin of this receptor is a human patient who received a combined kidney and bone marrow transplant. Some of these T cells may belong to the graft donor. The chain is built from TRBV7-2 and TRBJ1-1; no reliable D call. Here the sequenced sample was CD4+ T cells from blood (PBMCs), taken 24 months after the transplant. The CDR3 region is CASSLLALRAEAFF. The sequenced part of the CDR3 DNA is TGTGCCAGCAGCTTACTGGCCCTTCGGGCTGAA. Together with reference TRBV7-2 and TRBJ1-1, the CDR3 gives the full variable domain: GAGVSQSPSNKVTEKGKDVELRCDPISGHTALYWYRQSLGQGLEFLIYFQGNSAPDKSGLPSDRFSAERTGGSVSTLTIQRTQQEDSAVYLCASSLLALRAEAFFGQGTRLTVV.